A selection of T cell receptor beta chains follows, all from one sample in a study of OX40 agonist ivuxolimab in advanced cancers. The method was immunoSEQ multiplex PCR; TCRdb's version includes in-frame clones alone and lacks a portion of them. The sample holds roughly 56,000 clones, about four fifths seen once. The sequencing used CD4+ or CD8+ T cells sorted from blood, collected in a trial of the OX40 agonist ivuxolimab. These receptors were obtained from an adult with an advanced solid tumor such as melanoma, head and neck, liver or kidney cancer. CDR3s include the opening cysteine and the closing phenylalanine or tryptophan. A D gene is named only where the DNA matches it firmly. Not every row has a clone size; where given, it reads once, few, many or a size class.

v_gene	j_gene	abundance	d_gene	CDR3nt	CDR3aa
TRBV27	TRBJ1-3	.	TRBD1	TGTGCCAGCAGTTCGACAGGGTCTAGAAACACCATATATTTT	CASSSTGSRNTIYF
TRBV18	TRBJ2-3	.	TRBD1	TGTGCCAGCTCTGTGGACAGGGCGGCAGATACGCAGTATTTT	CASSVDRAADTQYF
TRBV18	TRBJ1-3	.	.	TGTGCCAGCTCACCGGATAGCTTCTCTGGAAACACCATATATTTT	CASSPDSFSGNTIYF
TRBV5-1	TRBJ2-3	.	.	TGCGCCAGCACCCCGGGGGGCAGGGTGATAGATACGCAGTATTTT	CASTPGGRVIDTQYF
TRBV28	TRBJ2-7	.	TRBD2	TGTGCCAGCAGTTTAAGCGAGGCTAGCGGGAACTACGAGCAGTACTTC	CASSLSEASGNYEQYF
TRBV28	TRBJ2-5	.	.	TGTGCCAGCAGCCCGGGGAGAGGGACAAGGCAAGAGACCCAGTACTTC	CASSPGRGTRQETQYF
TRBV11-2	TRBJ1-2	.	.	TGTGCCAGCAGCGGAGACAAGGGGCGCTACACCTTC	CASSGDKGRYTF
TRBV20-1	TRBJ1-6	.	.	TGCAGTGCTAGCCAGAATTCACCCCTCCACTTT	CSASQNSPLHF
TRBV7-2	TRBJ1-3	.	.	TGTGCCAGCAGCCCCGAGGGGAGCTCTGGAAACACCATATATTTT	CASSPEGSSGNTIYF
TRBV9	TRBJ2-1	.	TRBD2	TGTGCCAGCAGCTTGACTAGCGGATACAATGAGCAGTTCTTC	CASSLTSGYNEQFF
TRBV6-1	TRBJ2-2	.	TRBD2	TGTGCCAGCAAGCTTAGCGGGACGAACACCGGGGAGCTGTTTTTT	CASKLSGTNTGELFF
TRBV5-6	TRBJ2-5	.	.	TGTGCCAGCAGCCGGGTAGGGGCTACCCTAGGGGGGACCCAGTACTTC	CASSRVGATLGGTQYF
TRBV11-2	TRBJ2-1	.	.	TGTGCCAGCAGCTTTAACCAGGGTAGTGAGCAGTTCTTC	CASSFNQGSEQFF
TRBV5-5	TRBJ1-1	few	.	TGTGCCAGCAGCTATACTACTGACGGGAACACTGAAGCTTTCTTT	CASSYTTDGNTEAFF
TRBV7-9	TRBJ2-7	.	.	TGTGCCAGCAGCTCCCGGACGGGTCCGGTATACGAGCAGTACTTC	CASSSRTGPVYEQYF
TRBV15	TRBJ2-7	.	.	TGTGCCACCAGCAGAGATCTCAGGGGAAGCTACGAGCAGTACTTC	CATSRDLRGSYEQYF
TRBV11-2	TRBJ1-1	.	.	TGTGCCAGCAGCTGGGGTCAAGGGCTCACTGAAGCTTTCTTT	CASSWGQGLTEAFF
TRBV19	TRBJ2-7	.	TRBD1	TGTGCCAGTAAAGACCCGGGACAGCGAGGCGAGCAGTACTTC	CASKDPGQRGEQYF
TRBV7-2	TRBJ1-2	.	.	TGTGCCAGCAGCTTGGATGCAGGGGCCTATGGCTACACCTTC	CASSLDAGAYGYTF
TRBV27	TRBJ2-5	.	.	TGTGCCAGCAGTTTGCCCGGGCAGGCCCCTCCATCCGAAGAGACCCAGTACTTC	CASSLPGQAPPSEETQYF
TRBV18	TRBJ2-1	few	.	TGTGCCAGCTCACCAATAGCGGACAGAATCAATGAGCAGTTCTTC	CASSPIADRINEQFF
TRBV19	TRBJ1-2	.	.	TGTGCCAGTACTCCGGGGCATGTCCAAAACTATGGCTACACCTTC	CASTPGHVQNYGYTF
TRBV19	TRBJ1-4	.	.	TGTGCCAGTAGTCCTCAGGGACTGGACAGCTATAATGAAAAACTGTTTTTT	CASSPQGLDSYNEKLFF
TRBV6-5	TRBJ1-2	.	.	TGTGCCAGCAGGGCAGGGGTTTCTGCACGGGGCTACACCTTC	CASRAGVSARGYTF
TRBV6-1	TRBJ1-5	.	.	TGTGCCACCGACCCCGACCGTCTCAATCAGCCCCAGCATTTT	CATDPDRLNQPQHF
TRBV30	TRBJ2-3	.	.	TGTGCCTGGAGTGGGGCAGCCCCTAGCACAGATACGCAGTATTTT	CAWSGAAPSTDTQYF
TRBV7-9	TRBJ1-4	.	TRBD1	TGTGCCAGCAGCAGGGACAGCGCGAATGAAAAACTGTTTTTT	CASSRDSANEKLFF
TRBV6-6	TRBJ2-5	few	.	TGTGCCAGCAGTCCCCTTTCAGAGACCCAGTACTTC	CASSPLSETQYF
TRBV7-2	TRBJ2-1	.	.	TGTGCCAGCACACTTTACAATGAGCAGTTCTTC	CASTLYNEQFF
TRBV19	TRBJ1-3	.	.	TGTGCCAGTAGTAACTCGGGACGGGACTCTGGAAACACCATATATTTT	CASSNSGRDSGNTIYF
TRBV7-3	TRBJ2-2	few	.	TGTGCCAGCAGCGTGGGGCTATCGAACACCGGGGAGCTGTTTTTT	CASSVGLSNTGELFF
TRBV7-8	TRBJ2-1	.	TRBD2	TGTGCCAGCAGCCATTCTCCGGGACTAGCGGGGTCCAATGAGCAGTTCTTC	CASSHSPGLAGSNEQFF
TRBV6-1	TRBJ2-1	once	TRBD2	TGTGCCAGCAGTGAAGATTGGCTAGCGGGAGATAAGTACAATGAGCAGTTCTTC	CASSEDWLAGDKYNEQFF
TRBV30	TRBJ1-4	few	.	TGTGCCTGGGAGCTCCGGGGCAGGGATGAAAAACTGTTTTTT	CAWELRGRDEKLFF
TRBV7-6	TRBJ2-3	.	.	TGTGCCAGCAGCCCCTGGGGTGGGGGGAGCACAGATACGCAGTATTTT	CASSPWGGGSTDTQYF
TRBV11-2	TRBJ2-5	.	.	TGTGCCAGCAGCATCACTCGGCAAGAGACCCAGTACTTC	CASSITRQETQYF
TRBV5-1	TRBJ2-1	.	.	TGCGCCAGCAGCAAGGACTTCAATGAGCAGTTCTTC	CASSKDFNEQFF
TRBV19	TRBJ2-7	few	TRBD1	TGTGCCAGTTCCCAGGGACAGGGCCGATACGAGCAGTACTTC	CASSQGQGRYEQYF
TRBV19	TRBJ2-2	few	TRBD1	TGTGCCACAACCGTACAGGGGGCTAACGGGGAGCTGTTTTTT	CATTVQGANGELFF
TRBV10-3	TRBJ2-5	.	TRBD1	TGTGCCATCAGTGAGTCGACCTCCGACAGGGCCCAGTACTTC	CAISESTSDRAQYF
TRBV7-9	TRBJ2-2	once	TRBD2	TGTGCCAGCAGCTTAGGTCCGGGACGGGCGGGAGGCCACACCGGGGAGCTGTTTTTT	CASSLGPGRAGGHTGELFF
TRBV7-9	TRBJ1-4	.	TRBD1	TGTGCCAGCAGCCCCCCCGGGACAGGGAATGAAAAACTGTTTTTT	CASSPPGTGNEKLFF
TRBV5-1	TRBJ1-6	.	TRBD1	TGCGCCAGCAGTCCCGGGACAGTGGGTTCACCCCTCCACTTT	CASSPGTVGSPLHF
TRBV9	TRBJ2-5	.	.	TGTGCCAGCAGCGTAGGAGGGGGCCAAGAGACCCAGTACTTC	CASSVGGGQETQYF
TRBV28	TRBJ2-1	once	.	TGTGCCAGCAGTTTATATTACAATGAGCAGTTCTTC	CASSLYYNEQFF
TRBV27	TRBJ1-2	many	.	TGTGCCAGCAGTTCGCGGACTGCCCCCGGGGGCTACACCTTC	CASSSRTAPGGYTF
TRBV19	TRBJ1-3	.	TRBD1	TGTGCCAGCAGGACAGGGAGCTCTGGAAACACCATATATTTT	CASRTGSSGNTIYF
TRBV9	TRBJ2-6	.	.	TGTGCCAGCAGCGCGCGACAGATACAACTCTCTGGGGCCAACGTCCTGACTTTC	CASSARQIQLSGANVLTF
TRBV18	TRBJ2-7	.	TRBD2	TGTGCCAGCTCACCACTAGCGGGAGTCGCCTACGAGCAGTACTTC	CASSPLAGVAYEQYF
TRBV6-5	TRBJ1-1	.	.	TGTGCCAGCAGTTACTTGGGGGGGCGAGGGTCTGAAGCTTTCTTT	CASSYLGGRGSEAFF
TRBV28	TRBJ1-1	.	.	TGTGCCAGCAGGTACAGGGTATTCAACACTGAAGCTTTCTTT	CASRYRVFNTEAFF
TRBV6-5	TRBJ2-5	.	.	TGTGCCAGCAGTCGGGAGCCGGGGGAAGAGACCCAGTACTTC	CASSREPGEETQYF
TRBV7-3	TRBJ2-6	.	.	TGTGCCAGCAGCTTAACGTGGTCCCCCAACTCTGGGGCCAACGTCCTGACTTTC	CASSLTWSPNSGANVLTF
TRBV7-8	TRBJ1-2	once	.	TGTGCCAGCAGCTTAGTTATCCGACAGACGAACAACTATGGCTACACCTTC	CASSLVIRQTNNYGYTF
TRBV6-4	TRBJ1-5	.	TRBD1	TGTGCCAGCAGTGACCCGGGACAGTATAGCAATCAGCCCCAGCATTTT	CASSDPGQYSNQPQHF
TRBV5-5	TRBJ2-5	once	TRBD1	TGTGCCAGCAGCGCCCGGGACAGGGGTCAAGAGACCCAGTACTTC	CASSARDRGQETQYF
TRBV30	TRBJ1-6	.	TRBD1	TGTGCCTGGAGTGCCCAGCAGGGGGCTTTTTCACCCCTCCACTTT	CAWSAQQGAFSPLHF